These T cell receptor beta chains were read from a single sample in a study of T cells after yellow fever vaccination. One entry per CDR3 protein, called by TCRdb with MiXCR from the 5' RACE reads. The sample carries hundreds of thousands of distinct CDR3 sequences, 20% to 25% recorded once. The sequenced sample was PBMCs, obtained approximately 20 days after the first yellow fever vaccination. The source is a man younger than 35 who received the YFV17D yellow fever vaccine. Both conserved end residues are part of each CDR3. The D gene is left open where the match is weak. Where a row states a size, it is once, few, many or the class of an expanded clone; other rows omit it.

j_call: TRBJ2-3; d_call: .; v_call: TRBV11-3; clone_size: many; cdr3_nt: TGTGCCAGCAGCTCCCTTGGCGGGGACACAGATACGCAGTATTTT; cdr3_aa: CASSSLGGDTDTQYF
j_call: TRBJ2-2; d_call: .; v_call: TRBV4-1; clone_size: many; cdr3_nt: TGCGCCAGCAGACCAGACTCCTACGGGGAGCTGTTTTTT; cdr3_aa: CASRPDSYGELFF
j_call: TRBJ2-5; d_call: .; v_call: TRBV13; clone_size: .; cdr3_nt: TGTGCCAGCAGCTTAAGTGTCGGAAAGACCCAGTACTTC; cdr3_aa: CASSLSVGKTQYF
j_call: TRBJ2-7; d_call: .; v_call: TRBV20-1; clone_size: few; cdr3_nt: TGCAGTGCTAGAGACAGGGCGTCCTACGAGCAGTACTTC; cdr3_aa: CSARDRASYEQYF
j_call: TRBJ1-5; d_call: .; v_call: TRBV5-1; clone_size: .; cdr3_nt: TGCGCCAGCAGCCCTTCAGGCTACAATAGCAATCAGCCCCAGCATTTT; cdr3_aa: CASSPSGYNSNQPQHF
j_call: TRBJ2-1; d_call: .; v_call: TRBV4-2; clone_size: .; cdr3_nt: TGTGCCAGCAGCCTTGTGAGCGGAAATGAGCAGTTCTTC; cdr3_aa: CASSLVSGNEQFF
j_call: TRBJ2-3; d_call: TRBD1; v_call: TRBV11-2; clone_size: .; cdr3_nt: TGTGCCAGCAGCTTGTCAGGGGGCAGCGGCACAGATACGCAGTATTTT; cdr3_aa: CASSLSGGSGTDTQYF
j_call: TRBJ1-1; d_call: .; v_call: TRBV4-1; clone_size: few; cdr3_nt: TGCGCCAGCAGCCAAGAGGGTGCGCCTTGGGCTGAAGCTTTCTTT; cdr3_aa: CASSQEGAPWAEAFF
j_call: TRBJ2-5; d_call: .; v_call: TRBV2; clone_size: .; cdr3_nt: TGTGCCAGCAGTGACAGGGGACAAGAGACCCAGTACTTC; cdr3_aa: CASSDRGQETQYF
j_call: TRBJ2-1; d_call: TRBD2; v_call: TRBV6-2/TRBV6-3; clone_size: .; cdr3_nt: TGTGCCAGCAGTACCAGACTAGCGAATGAGCAGTTCTTC; cdr3_aa: CASSTRLANEQFF
j_call: TRBJ1-2; d_call: .; v_call: TRBV30; clone_size: .; cdr3_nt: TGTGCCTGGAGGGGGGCTAACTATGGCTACACCTTC; cdr3_aa: CAWRGANYGYTF
j_call: TRBJ2-3; d_call: .; v_call: TRBV7-9; clone_size: .; cdr3_nt: TGTGCCAGCAGCGGGGGCCGGGGGCCCGCAGATACGCAGTATTTT; cdr3_aa: CASSGGRGPADTQYF
j_call: TRBJ1-1; d_call: .; v_call: TRBV5-1; clone_size: .; cdr3_nt: TGCGCCAGCAGCTTGGAGGGGGGCTGGGACACTGAAGCTTTCTTT; cdr3_aa: CASSLEGGWDTEAFF
j_call: TRBJ1-2; d_call: TRBD1; v_call: TRBV14; clone_size: .; cdr3_nt: TGTGCCAGCAGCCACGGACAGGGGTCGACTCAAACTAACTATGGCTACACCTTC; cdr3_aa: CASSHGQGSTQTNYGYTF
j_call: TRBJ1-5; d_call: .; v_call: TRBV4-1; clone_size: few; cdr3_nt: TGCGCCAGCAGCCAAGATGTGGTTCAGGGGCTGGATCAGCCCCAGCATTTT; cdr3_aa: CASSQDVVQGLDQPQHF
j_call: TRBJ1-2; d_call: .; v_call: TRBV7-9; clone_size: few; cdr3_nt: TGTGCCAGCAGGGGCGGCGGGACGCCGTCAGGCGGCTACACCTTC; cdr3_aa: CASRGGGTPSGGYTF
j_call: TRBJ2-5; d_call: .; v_call: TRBV6-5; clone_size: once; cdr3_nt: TGTGCCAGCAGTTACTCTCACCGAGGAGTTTCAGAGACCCAGTACTTC; cdr3_aa: CASSYSHRGVSETQYF
j_call: TRBJ2-4; d_call: TRBD1; v_call: TRBV2; clone_size: few; cdr3_nt: TGTGCCAGCAGTGTTTCCAGGGGGCTGGCCAAAAACATTCAGTACTTC; cdr3_aa: CASSVSRGLAKNIQYF
j_call: TRBJ2-4; d_call: .; v_call: TRBV27; clone_size: .; cdr3_nt: TGTGCCAGCAGTTCCCTCCCTCCAGGCATTCAGTACTTC; cdr3_aa: CASSSLPPGIQYF
j_call: TRBJ2-7; d_call: .; v_call: TRBV5-1; clone_size: .; cdr3_nt: TGCGCCAGCAGCCTTAGACAGGAGGCCACCGAGCAGTACTTC; cdr3_aa: CASSLRQEATEQYF
j_call: TRBJ1-1; d_call: .; v_call: TRBV7-9; clone_size: .; cdr3_nt: TGTGCCAGCAGCTTAGTGGGGGTAGACAGGAACACTGAAGCTTTCTTT; cdr3_aa: CASSLVGVDRNTEAFF
j_call: TRBJ1-1; d_call: TRBD1; v_call: TRBV4-2; clone_size: .; cdr3_nt: TGTGCCAGCAGGTCCCCGGAACAGGGGCACACTGAAGCTTTCTTT; cdr3_aa: CASRSPEQGHTEAFF
j_call: TRBJ2-5; d_call: .; v_call: TRBV5-1; clone_size: .; cdr3_nt: TGCGCCAGCAGCTTGGCTTTCCGGGGTAAAGAGACCCAGTACTTC; cdr3_aa: CASSLAFRGKETQYF
j_call: TRBJ1-1; d_call: TRBD1; v_call: TRBV6-5; clone_size: few; cdr3_nt: TGTGCCAGCAGTTCCCTGACAGGGTGGGCTGAAGCTTTCTTT; cdr3_aa: CASSSLTGWAEAFF
j_call: TRBJ2-3; d_call: TRBD1; v_call: TRBV24-1; clone_size: few; cdr3_nt: TGTGCCACCAGTGACTTGCCGGGACAGGGGGCAGATACGCAGTATTTT; cdr3_aa: CATSDLPGQGADTQYF
j_call: TRBJ1-4; d_call: .; v_call: TRBV12-3/TRBV12-4; clone_size: .; cdr3_nt: TGTGCCAGCAGAGAGGCGGGTACTGAAAAACTGTTTTTT; cdr3_aa: CASREAGTEKLFF
j_call: TRBJ1-6; d_call: TRBD1; v_call: TRBV19; clone_size: .; cdr3_nt: TGTGCCAGTAGTAGTAACAGGGGAGGCTCACCCCTCCACTTT; cdr3_aa: CASSSNRGGSPLHF
j_call: TRBJ1-3; d_call: TRBD1; v_call: TRBV7-9; clone_size: few; cdr3_nt: TGTGCCAGCAGCCTAAACGAGGACAGGGTTGGAAACACCATATATTTT; cdr3_aa: CASSLNEDRVGNTIYF
j_call: TRBJ2-4; d_call: TRBD2; v_call: TRBV7-3; clone_size: few; cdr3_nt: TGTGCCAGCAGCTTTGGCGGGGGGGCCGAGGACATTCAGTACTTC; cdr3_aa: CASSFGGGAEDIQYF
j_call: TRBJ2-2; d_call: .; v_call: TRBV30; clone_size: few; cdr3_nt: TGTGCCTGGACGGGGGTTTACACCGGGGAGCTGTTTTTT; cdr3_aa: CAWTGVYTGELFF
j_call: TRBJ1-6; d_call: TRBD1; v_call: TRBV4-2; clone_size: .; cdr3_nt: TGTGCCAGCAGCCTAAGCGGACAGGGGAACTCACCCCTCCACTTT; cdr3_aa: CASSLSGQGNSPLHF
j_call: TRBJ1-1; d_call: .; v_call: TRBV20-1; clone_size: few; cdr3_nt: TGCAGTGCTAGAGATCAGGGGATGAACACTGAAGCTTTCTTT; cdr3_aa: CSARDQGMNTEAFF
j_call: TRBJ1-1; d_call: .; v_call: TRBV5-1; clone_size: few; cdr3_nt: TGCGCCAGCAGCGGGGACGGGTACACTGAAGCTTTCTTT; cdr3_aa: CASSGDGYTEAFF
j_call: TRBJ1-5; d_call: TRBD1; v_call: TRBV19; clone_size: few; cdr3_nt: TGTGCCAGTAGTACCTTGACAGGGTGGGGCAATCAGCCCCAGCATTTT; cdr3_aa: CASSTLTGWGNQPQHF
j_call: TRBJ1-1; d_call: .; v_call: TRBV5-1; clone_size: .; cdr3_nt: TGCGCCAGCAGCTTGGTGCCAACTACAAGGACTGAAGCTTTCTTT; cdr3_aa: CASSLVPTTRTEAFF
j_call: TRBJ2-1; d_call: TRBD2; v_call: TRBV7-3; clone_size: .; cdr3_nt: TGTGCCAGCAGCTTAATGGTAGCGGGGGGATTCTACAATGAGCAGTTCTTC; cdr3_aa: CASSLMVAGGFYNEQFF
j_call: TRBJ2-3; d_call: .; v_call: TRBV6-5; clone_size: many; cdr3_nt: TGTGCCAGCAGTTATCGGGACGGCGCAGATACGCAGTATTTT; cdr3_aa: CASSYRDGADTQYF
j_call: TRBJ2-3; d_call: .; v_call: TRBV7-8; clone_size: .; cdr3_nt: TGTGCCAGCAGCCGGGCTCTTCACACAGATACGCAGTATTTT; cdr3_aa: CASSRALHTDTQYF
j_call: TRBJ2-3; d_call: .; v_call: TRBV12-5; clone_size: .; cdr3_nt: TGTGCTAGTGGTTTCGCGGGGAGAACAGATACGCAGTATTTT; cdr3_aa: CASGFAGRTDTQYF
j_call: TRBJ2-7; d_call: TRBD1; v_call: TRBV20-1; clone_size: few; cdr3_nt: TGCAGTGCTAGAGACGCGACAGGGAGCCCCTACGAGCAGTACTTC; cdr3_aa: CSARDATGSPYEQYF
j_call: TRBJ2-1; d_call: .; v_call: TRBV5-1; clone_size: few; cdr3_nt: TGCGCCAGCAGCTTGTACCAGGTCAATGAGCAGTTCTTC; cdr3_aa: CASSLYQVNEQFF
j_call: TRBJ2-3; d_call: TRBD2; v_call: TRBV20-1; clone_size: few; cdr3_nt: TGCAGTGCTAGGGGAGGAAGCGGGGGTAGAGGTACGCAGTATTTT; cdr3_aa: CSARGGSGGRGTQYF
j_call: TRBJ1-1; d_call: .; v_call: TRBV20-1; clone_size: few; cdr3_nt: TGCAGTGCTAGGGACACTGAAGCTTTCTTT; cdr3_aa: CSARDTEAFF
j_call: TRBJ1-2; d_call: .; v_call: TRBV6-5; clone_size: many; cdr3_nt: TGTGCCAGCAGTCCCCTCCGAATGGATGGCTACACCTTC; cdr3_aa: CASSPLRMDGYTF